These T cell receptor beta chains were read from a single sample in a study of shared clonotypes between healthy human individuals. Sequenced by immunoSEQ multiplex PCR; TCRdb stores in-frame clones only, minus some. The sample holds around 2,000,000 clones, just over 90% seen once. The sequenced material came from naive CD8+ T cells from PBMCs. These receptors were taken from a man younger than 30 in good health. Some clones in this sample may be carry-over from other donors' samples. Both conserved end residues are part of each CDR3. D genes are given only for firm matches. Only some rows state a clone size, as once, few, many or a class for expanded clones.

j_call: TRBJ2-2; v_call: TRBV19; d_call: NA; clone_size: NA; cdr3_aa: CASSAGATGELFF; cdr3_nt: TGTGCCAGTAGTGCAGGGGCCACCGGGGAGCTGTTTTTT
j_call: TRBJ2-3; v_call: TRBV4-2; d_call: NA; clone_size: NA; cdr3_aa: CASSPRVGSTDTQYF; cdr3_nt: TGTGCCAGCAGCCCCAGGGTCGGAAGCACAGATACGCAGTATTTT
j_call: TRBJ2-3; v_call: TRBV19; d_call: NA; clone_size: NA; cdr3_aa: CASSIGIEPSTDTQYF; cdr3_nt: TGTGCCAGTAGTATCGGGATAGAGCCAAGCACAGATACGCAGTATTTT
j_call: TRBJ2-1; v_call: TRBV7-6; d_call: NA; clone_size: once; cdr3_aa: CASSLRETSFDYNEQFF; cdr3_nt: TGTGCCAGCAGCTTGAGGGAGACTAGTTTCGATTACAATGAGCAGTTCTTC
j_call: TRBJ1-1; v_call: TRBV5-4; d_call: TRBD1; clone_size: NA; cdr3_aa: CASSPNDREMNTEAFF; cdr3_nt: TGTGCCAGCAGCCCTAACGACAGGGAGATGAACACTGAAGCTTTCTTT
j_call: TRBJ2-7; v_call: TRBV7-9; d_call: NA; clone_size: NA; cdr3_aa: CASSLADSYEQYF; cdr3_nt: TGTGCCAGCAGCTTAGCGGACTCCTACGAGCAGTACTTC
j_call: TRBJ2-2; v_call: TRBV6-5; d_call: NA; clone_size: NA; cdr3_aa: CASSYSKGAGELFF; cdr3_nt: TGTGCCAGCAGTTACAGTAAGGGGGCCGGGGAGCTGTTTTTT
j_call: TRBJ1-1; v_call: TRBV9; d_call: NA; clone_size: few; cdr3_aa: CASSATDLNTEAFF; cdr3_nt: TGTGCCAGCAGCGCGACAGACCTGAACACTGAAGCTTTCTTT
j_call: TRBJ2-3; v_call: TRBV9; d_call: TRBD2; clone_size: NA; cdr3_aa: CASSAPSGTFGDTQYF; cdr3_nt: TGTGCCAGCAGCGCCCCTAGCGGGACTTTTGGAGATACGCAGTATTTT
j_call: TRBJ1-4; v_call: TRBV4-1; d_call: TRBD1; clone_size: NA; cdr3_aa: CASSQIDRGDEKLFF; cdr3_nt: TGCGCCAGCAGCCAGATCGACAGGGGGGACGAAAAACTGTTTTTT
j_call: TRBJ1-5; v_call: TRBV7-9; d_call: TRBD1; clone_size: NA; cdr3_aa: CASSSQGINQPQHF; cdr3_nt: TGTGCCAGCAGCTCACAGGGGATAAATCAGCCCCAGCATTTT
j_call: TRBJ2-7; v_call: TRBV5-1; d_call: TRBD2; clone_size: NA; cdr3_aa: CASAAGLAGSYEQYF; cdr3_nt: TGCGCCAGCGCGGCGGGACTAGCGGGTTCCTACGAGCAGTACTTC
j_call: TRBJ1-5; v_call: TRBV13; d_call: NA; clone_size: once; cdr3_aa: CASSLGRGSQPQHF; cdr3_nt: TGTGCCAGCAGCTTAGGCCGAGGTTCCCAGCCCCAGCATTTT
j_call: TRBJ2-7; v_call: TRBV7-9; d_call: TRBD1; clone_size: NA; cdr3_aa: CASNRGDRDEQYF; cdr3_nt: TGTGCCAGCAACCGGGGGGACAGGGACGAGCAGTACTTC
j_call: TRBJ1-1; v_call: TRBV19; d_call: NA; clone_size: NA; cdr3_aa: CASRDLTGNTEAFF; cdr3_nt: TGTGCCAGTAGGGATTTGACGGGAAACACTGAAGCTTTCTTT
j_call: TRBJ1-2; v_call: TRBV7-9; d_call: NA; clone_size: NA; cdr3_aa: CASSPMGIANYGYTF; cdr3_nt: TGTGCCAGCAGCCCAATGGGCATTGCTAACTATGGCTACACCTTC
j_call: TRBJ2-3; v_call: TRBV13; d_call: NA; clone_size: NA; cdr3_aa: CASSLGSPDTQYF; cdr3_nt: TGTGCCAGCAGCTTAGGTTCGCCAGATACGCAGTATTTT
j_call: TRBJ1-4; v_call: TRBV7-9; d_call: NA; clone_size: NA; cdr3_aa: CASSWSGEAGEKLFF; cdr3_nt: TGTGCCAGCAGCTGGAGCGGAGAAGCGGGCGAAAAACTGTTTTTT
j_call: TRBJ2-5; v_call: TRBV21-1; d_call: NA; clone_size: NA; cdr3_aa: CASSTNHREETQYF; cdr3_nt: TGTGCCAGCAGCACAAACCACAGGGAAGAGACCCAGTACTTC
j_call: TRBJ1-5; v_call: TRBV27; d_call: NA; clone_size: NA; cdr3_aa: CASSPRETVHQPQHF; cdr3_nt: TGTGCCAGCAGTCCACGGGAGACAGTCCATCAGCCCCAGCATTTT
j_call: TRBJ1-1; v_call: TRBV30; d_call: NA; clone_size: few; cdr3_aa: CAWAGTKAFF; cdr3_nt: TGTGCCTGGGCCGGGACAAAGGCTTTCTTT
j_call: TRBJ2-7; v_call: TRBV30; d_call: TRBD2; clone_size: NA; cdr3_aa: CAWSTLAGVKYEQYF; cdr3_nt: TGTGCCTGGAGTACTCTAGCGGGAGTAAAGTACGAGCAGTACTTC
j_call: TRBJ1-5; v_call: TRBV19; d_call: TRBD1; clone_size: NA; cdr3_aa: CASRFTGGRNQPQHF; cdr3_nt: TGTGCCAGTAGATTTACAGGGGGCAGAAATCAGCCCCAGCATTTT
j_call: TRBJ1-3; v_call: TRBV10-3; d_call: NA; clone_size: NA; cdr3_aa: CAISESVPAGSGNTIYF; cdr3_nt: TGTGCCATCAGTGAGTCGGTACCGGCCGGCTCTGGAAACACCATATATTTT
j_call: TRBJ2-7; v_call: TRBV27; d_call: NA; clone_size: NA; cdr3_aa: CASRGTGTIYEQYF; cdr3_nt: TGTGCCAGCAGGGGTACCGGCACTATTTACGAGCAGTACTTC
j_call: TRBJ1-1; v_call: TRBV23-1; d_call: NA; clone_size: NA; cdr3_aa: CASTYGGRGQGYSTEAFF; cdr3_nt: TGCGCCAGCACTTACGGCGGGCGGGGGCAGGGTTATTCCACTGAAGCTTTCTTT
j_call: TRBJ2-1; v_call: TRBV7-6; d_call: NA; clone_size: NA; cdr3_aa: CASSLEGNEQFF; cdr3_nt: TGTGCCAGCAGCTTAGAAGGCAATGAGCAGTTCTTC
j_call: TRBJ1-4; v_call: TRBV9; d_call: NA; clone_size: once; cdr3_aa: CASSVERTGAGEEKLFF; cdr3_nt: TGTGCCAGCAGCGTAGAGCGAACGGGCGCCGGGGAGGAAAAACTGTTTTTT
j_call: TRBJ2-7; v_call: TRBV27; d_call: NA; clone_size: NA; cdr3_aa: CASSLIGGLAYEQYF; cdr3_nt: TGTGCCAGCAGTTTAATCGGGGGCCTCGCCTACGAGCAGTACTTC
j_call: TRBJ1-2; v_call: TRBV29-1; d_call: NA; clone_size: once; cdr3_aa: CSVDVQDLGGYTF; cdr3_nt: TGCAGCGTTGATGTCCAGGACCTAGGAGGCTACACCTTC
j_call: TRBJ2-3; v_call: TRBV5-1; d_call: TRBD2; clone_size: NA; cdr3_aa: CASSGGWPSGSLADTQYF; cdr3_nt: TGCGCCAGTTCAGGGGGCTGGCCTAGCGGGAGTTTGGCAGATACGCAGTATTTT
j_call: TRBJ2-1; v_call: TRBV30; d_call: NA; clone_size: NA; cdr3_aa: CAWSGGYNEQFF; cdr3_nt: TGTGCCTGGAGTGGGGGTTACAATGAGCAGTTCTTC
j_call: TRBJ1-5; v_call: TRBV28; d_call: NA; clone_size: NA; cdr3_aa: CASTPHPGGGNQPQHF; cdr3_nt: TGTGCCAGCACCCCCCACCCCGGGGGGGGCAATCAGCCCCAGCATTTT
j_call: TRBJ2-2; v_call: TRBV7-9; d_call: NA; clone_size: once; cdr3_aa: CASSMSTGTGELFF; cdr3_nt: TGTGCCAGCAGCATGTCTACAGGGACCGGGGAGCTGTTTTTT
j_call: TRBJ2-7; v_call: TRBV7-9; d_call: NA; clone_size: once; cdr3_aa: CASSLANYEQYF; cdr3_nt: TGTGCCAGCAGCCTTGCGAATTACGAGCAGTACTTC
j_call: TRBJ1-2; v_call: TRBV7-9; d_call: TRBD1; clone_size: NA; cdr3_aa: CASSLVFGQGASAYGYTF; cdr3_nt: TGTGCCAGCAGCTTAGTTTTTGGACAGGGTGCTTCGGCCTATGGCTACACCTTC
j_call: TRBJ2-6; v_call: TRBV19; d_call: NA; clone_size: NA; cdr3_aa: CASTAADVGANVLTF; cdr3_nt: TGTGCCAGTACCGCAGCCGATGTTGGGGCCAACGTCCTGACTTTC
j_call: TRBJ1-2; v_call: TRBV5-1; d_call: TRBD1; clone_size: NA; cdr3_aa: CASSLETGGKGYTF; cdr3_nt: TGCGCCAGCAGCTTGGAGACAGGGGGCAAAGGCTACACCTTC
j_call: TRBJ2-7; v_call: TRBV4-1; d_call: NA; clone_size: NA; cdr3_aa: CASSQDWSYEQYF; cdr3_nt: TGCGCCAGCAGCCAAGATTGGAGTTACGAGCAGTACTTC
j_call: TRBJ2-1; v_call: TRBV29-1; d_call: TRBD1; clone_size: NA; cdr3_aa: CSVEVAQGNHYNEQFF; cdr3_nt: TGCAGCGTTGAAGTAGCACAGGGGAATCACTACAATGAGCAGTTCTTC
j_call: TRBJ2-3; v_call: TRBV5-1; d_call: NA; clone_size: NA; cdr3_aa: CASSLVGGSRSNTDTQYF; cdr3_nt: TGCGCCAGCAGCTTGGTGGGGGGTTCGCGGAGCAACACAGATACGCAGTATTTT
j_call: TRBJ2-3; v_call: TRBV6-1; d_call: NA; clone_size: NA; cdr3_aa: CASSEAPGPLGDTQYF; cdr3_nt: TGTGCCAGCAGTGAAGCGCCAGGTCCACTCGGGGATACGCAGTATTTT
j_call: TRBJ1-1; v_call: TRBV7-6; d_call: NA; clone_size: NA; cdr3_aa: CASGMSGGTEAFF; cdr3_nt: TGTGCCAGCGGAATGTCCGGGGGGACTGAAGCTTTCTTT
j_call: TRBJ2-3; v_call: TRBV4-1; d_call: NA; clone_size: NA; cdr3_aa: CASSQVQGGTDTQYF; cdr3_nt: TGCGCCAGCAGCCAAGTGCAGGGTGGCACAGATACGCAGTATTTT
j_call: TRBJ2-7; v_call: TRBV2; d_call: TRBD1; clone_size: once; cdr3_aa: CASSEQGEQKEQYF; cdr3_nt: TGTGCCAGCAGTGAACAGGGGGAGCAGAAGGAGCAGTACTTC
j_call: TRBJ2-5; v_call: TRBV11-2; d_call: NA; clone_size: NA; cdr3_aa: CASSRRGHETQYF; cdr3_nt: TGTGCCAGCAGCCGGCGGGGTCACGAGACCCAGTACTTC
j_call: TRBJ2-7; v_call: TRBV5-1; d_call: TRBD2; clone_size: once; cdr3_aa: CASSLGLAGVSYEQYF; cdr3_nt: TGCGCCAGCAGCTTGGGCTTAGCGGGAGTTTCCTACGAGCAGTACTTC
j_call: TRBJ2-5; v_call: TRBV5-4; d_call: NA; clone_size: NA; cdr3_aa: CASSLGRGETQYF; cdr3_nt: TGTGCCAGCAGCTTGGGTCGTGGAGAGACCCAGTACTTC